Included here is one T cell receptor beta chain sequence, with context. What it binds is unknown. TCRdb keeps only in-frame clones here, not all; method: immunoSEQ multiplex PCR. The table shows some 50,000 clones, with roughly 85% occurring only once. The record originates from a study of OX40 agonist ivuxolimab in advanced cancers. Study-wide context: It was ivuxolimab, an agonistic anti-OX40 (CD134) antibody, that patients were treated with. The study gave patients intravenous ivuxolimab at 0.01 to 10 mg/kg every 2 weeks.

The study's findings and limits: Mean expanded clone counts were higher in CD8+ than CD4+ T cells.

CDR3 length: 17 residues. Germline-derived CDR1 and CDR2 are LNHDA and SQIVND (reference sequence). Trimming cost V 5 bases and J 4 bases, with 20 bases left between them. The specimen was CD4+ or CD8+ T cells sorted from blood, collected in a trial of the OX40 agonist ivuxolimab. V gene TRBV19 combines with J gene TRBJ1-4, with D unresolved. This sequence originates from an adult with an advanced solid tumor such as melanoma, head and neck, liver or kidney cancer. DNA for the CDR3: TGTGCCAGTAGTTCCGGGCGCCTGGGTGTGGTTAATGAAAAACTGTTTTTT. Its translation: CASSSGRLGVVNEKLFF. Supplemented by reference TRBV19 and TRBJ1-4, the full variable domain reads DGGITQSPKYLFRKEGQNVTLSCEQNLNHDAMYWYRQDPGQGLRLIYYSQIVNDFQKGDIAEGYSVSREKKESFPLTVTSAQKNPTAFYLCASSSGRLGVVNEKLFFGSGTQLSVL.